The 24 T cell receptor beta chains in this list originate from one sample, sequenced in a study of cytomegalovirus exposure and HLA in healthy donors. The primer mix had 60 Vbeta and 13 Jbeta primers. Repertoires were generated with immunoSEQ multiplex PCR, while TCRdb's copy carries only in-frame clones and drops some. Among roughly 200,000 clones listed, around 77% were seen once. The specimen sequenced was PBMCs. These TCRs come from a man in his sixties in good health and CMV-seronegative.

V usage is TRBV5-1 and J usage is TRBJ2-2; D is possibly TRBD1 (5 bases). V lost 4 bases to trimming and J lost 0 bases, with 13 bases between them. Germline lookup yields CDR1 SGHRS and CDR2 YFSETQ. This CDR3 is built from 16 residues. CDR3 sequence reads: CASSPVRTSNTGELFF. In DNA form, the CDR3 reads TGCGCCAGCAGCCCGGTACGGACATCGAACACCGGGGAGCTGTTTTTT.

This clone was observed a few times. The genes are TRBV5-1 and TRBJ2-3, with TRBD1 matching over 10 bases. Germline lookup yields CDR1 SGHRS and CDR2 YFSETQ. The CDR3 spans 17 residues. V lost 3 bases and J lost 2; bases outside the gene matches: 9. The CDR3 sequence: CASSSSGTGDLTDTQYF. As DNA, the CDR3 is TGCGCCAGCAGCTCCTCCGGGACAGGGGACCTCACAGATACGCAGTATTTT.

The rearrangement joins TRBV5-6 to TRBJ2-1; TRBD1 matches 11 bases. Per germline, CDR1 SGHDT and CDR2 YYEEEE. Trimming took 4 bases from V and 5 from J; bases not matched to a gene: 11. CDR3 length: 17 amino acids. The CDR3 spells CASSALAGQGANNEQFF. Here the CDR3 DNA reads TGTGCCAGCAGCGCGTTGGCTGGACAGGGGGCTAACAATGAGCAGTTCTTC.

The chain links TRBV7-2 to TRBJ1-5; 7 positions agree with TRBD1. V lost 5 bases, J lost 1 base, and 5 bases stayed unmatched. CDR3 length: 15 residues. CDR1 is SGHTA and CDR2 is FQGNSA in the germline V gene. In DNA form, the CDR3 reads TGTGCCAGCAGCCTCGGACAGGCGAGCAATCAGCCCCAGCATTTT. Translation: CASSLGQASNQPQHF.

The chain couples TRBV7-9 to TRBJ1-4; D ambiguous. Germline assignment: CDR1 SEHNR and CDR2 FQNEAQ (reference sequence). The CDR3 has 14 residues. V shed 1 base and J shed 5 bases, with 8 bases lying between them. CDR3 coding DNA: TGTGCCAGCAGCTTAGGAAGCGGCAATGAAAAACTGTTTTTT. Its protein is CASSLGSGNEKLFF. Looking up the rest from reference TRBV7-9 and TRBJ1-4 gives the full variable domain: DTGVSQNPRHKITKRGQNVTFRCDPISEHNRLYWYRQTLGQGPEFLTYFQNEAQLEKSRLLSDRFSAERPKGSFSTLEIQRTEQGDSAMYLCASSLGSGNEKLFFGSGTQLSVL.

V usage is TRBV7-8 and J usage is TRBJ1-1; a possible D gene is TRBD1 (6 bases). V lost 1 base, J lost 4 bases, and 13 bases lay in between. CDR1 and CDR2 (germline): SGHVS, FQNEAQ. The CDR3 has 15 residues. The CDR3 region is CASSLVTGLVTEAFF. DNA for the CDR3: TGTGCCAGCAGCTTAGTCACAGGGTTAGTCACTGAAGCTTTCTTT.

This chain links TRBV4-2 with TRBJ2-2; the match to TRBD2 covers 9 bases. Germline CDR1 is LGHNA and CDR2 is YNFKEQ. V lost 1 base to trimming and J lost 5 bases; unmatched junction nucleotides: 2. This CDR3 region has 15 residues. The CDR3 coding sequence is TGTGCCAGCAGCCAAGGGGCGGGGGGGACCGGGGAGCTGTTTTTT. Translated: CASSQGAGGTGELFF.

In this sample, this clone turned up a few times. V is TRBV27 and J is TRBJ1-5; tentatively, D is TRBD1 (5 bases). Germline V CDR1 and CDR2: MNHEY, SMNVEV (reference sequence). This CDR3 has 14 amino acids. Trimming took off 6 bases at V and 5 bases at J, with 14 bases between the two ends. The CDR3 nucleotides read TGTGCCAGCAGCCCTGGGGCAGGGTATCAGCCCCAGCATTTT. This codes for CASSPGAGYQPQHF.

The chain couples TRBV6-5 to TRBJ2-5; 8 nucleotides match TRBD2. Germline lookup yields CDR1 MNHEY and CDR2 SVGAGI. V lost 4 bases to trimming and J lost 9 bases; unmatched junction nucleotides: 4. The length of the CDR3 is 12 residues. The CDR3 reads CASSFVAGPQYF. CDR3 DNA: TGTGCCAGCAGTTTCGTAGCGGGGCCCCAGTACTTC.

This sequence joins TRBV29-1 and TRBJ2-2; possible D gene TRBD2, 5 bases. Germline V gives CDR1 SQVTM, CDR2 ANQGSEA. V lost 5 bases, J lost 7 bases, and 20 bases lay in between. There are 15 residues in the CDR3. The CDR3 loop is CSVSYQNGDGGELFF. For the CDR3, the DNA is TGCAGCGTTTCCTACCAGAACGGGGATGGCGGGGAGCTGTTTTTT.

The chain employs TRBV4-3 and TRBJ2-1; 9 bases are a match to TRBD2. Germline CDR1 and CDR2: LGHNA and YSLEER. The CDR3 length is 15 residues. V shed 1 base, J shed 5 bases, and the junction held 3 bases outside the gene matches. The chain's CDR3 is CASSQASGINNEQFF. CDR3 nucleotides: TGCGCCAGCAGCCAAGCTAGCGGGATTAACAATGAGCAGTTCTTC.

The chain is built from TRBV28 and TRBJ1-5, with D tentatively TRBD1 (6 bases). Germline V lookup: CDR1 MDHEN, CDR2 SYDVKM. V was trimmed by 6 bases and J by 7 bases, leaving 22 bases between them. The CDR3 runs to 16 residues. The CDR3 protein is CASSRIRAGARQPQHF. The CDR3 bases are TGTGCCAGCAGCCGGATTAGGGCGGGGGCTCGACAGCCCCAGCATTTT.

This sequence joins TRBV5-1 and TRBJ2-5; D is perhaps TRBD1 (8 bases). Trimming cost V 0 bases and J 2 bases, with 14 bases left between them. Germline loops: CDR1 SGHRS, CDR2 YFSETQ. The CDR3 totals 16 residues. The CDR3 loop reads CASSLGQGRGQETQYF. For the CDR3, the DNA is TGCGCCAGCAGCTTGGGACAGGGGAGGGGACAAGAGACCCAGTACTTC.

This clone was seen once. The chain is built from TRBV27 and TRBJ1-2, with TRBD1 matching over 8 bases. Germline V gene sequence: CDR1 MNHEY, CDR2 SMNVEV (reference sequence). With 5 bases clipped from V and 7 bases from J, the junction kept 9 bases outside the gene matches. The CDR3 has 14 amino acids. The CDR3 DNA is TGTGCCAGCAGTCTAGGACAGGGAACTTTTGGCTACACCTTC. It is translated as CASSLGQGTFGYTF.

J is TRBJ2-1 and V is TRBV4-3, with 8 nucleotides matching TRBD1. Unmatched junction bases numbered 5, after V lost 5 bases and J lost 2 bases. The CDR3 covers 15 residues. The germline V gene encodes CDR1 LGHNA and CDR2 YSLEER. CDR3 nucleotides: TGCGCCAGCAGCATCGGACAGGGACCCTACAATGAGCAGTTCTTC. Translated, it gives CASSIGQGPYNEQFF.

As concerns this clone: The same CDR3 is also encoded by other DNA sequences in this sample. The chain links TRBV18 to TRBJ2-7; D not certain. Trimming took 3 bases from V and 4 from J, leaving 7 bases between them. The CDR3 has 12 amino acids. In germline, CDR1 is KGHSH, CDR2 LQKENI. DNA of the CDR3: TGTGCCAGCTCACCCGGCGGTTACGAGCAGTACTTC. Translation: CASSPGGYEQYF.

Of note for this clone: The junction and the germline gene differ at one end; a read error may be behind it. The chain has TRBV7-8 and TRBJ2-5; 7 positions match TRBD2. Germline-derived CDR1 and CDR2 are SGHVS and FQNEAQ. CDR3 length: 14 amino acids. CDR3 in DNA: TGTGCCAGCAACTTAGGGCTAGCGGAAGAGACCCAGTACTTC. This sequence encodes CASNLGLAEETQYF.

The gene calls are TRBV7-9 and TRBJ1-1; 12 bases line up with TRBD1. CDR1 and CDR2 from the germline V gene are SEHNR and FQNEAQ (reference sequence). V lost 8 bases and J lost 3; bases outside the gene matches: 7. The CDR3 runs 15 residues. CDR3 sequence reads: CASEPGQGAHTEAFF. The CDR3 DNA reads TGTGCCAGCGAGCCGGGACAGGGGGCCCACACTGAAGCTTTCTTT.

CDR3 sequence reads: CASSQGAGALAYEQYF. DNA for the CDR3: TGCGCCAGCAGCCAAGGGGCGGGAGCTCTGGCCTACGAGCAGTACTTC. This chain uses TRBV4-3 with TRBJ2-5; TRBD2 agrees at 7 bases. The last part of the DNA fits TRBJ2-7 better; the J call may be wrong. This CDR3 comprises 16 residues. Germline-derived CDR1 and CDR2 are LGHNA and YSLEER.

As regards this clone: The sample carries other DNA sequences with the same CDR3. The chain has TRBV7-9 and TRBJ2-1; 7 bases line up with TRBD2. Germline-derived CDR1 and CDR2 are SEHNR and FQNEAQ (reference sequence). With 1 base clipped from V and 4 bases from J, the junction kept 1 base outside the gene matches. CDR3 length: 14 residues. In DNA form, the CDR3 reads TGTGCCAGCAGCTTAGGCGGGAGTTACAATGAGCAGTTCTTC. This sequence encodes CASSLGGSYNEQFF.

The chain is built from TRBV9 and TRBJ2-7, with TRBD1 identical over 8 bases. Germline CDR1 is SGDLS and CDR2 is YYNGEE. The J segment lost 4 bases and the V segment lost 5 bases, leaving 8 bases of the junction unmatched. The CDR3 spans 14 residues. The CDR3 sequence is CASSLGQGRYEQYF. For the CDR3, the DNA is TGTGCCAGCAGTCTCGGACAGGGTCGGTACGAGCAGTACTTC.

The table lists this clone with a count of one. The chain has TRBV19 and TRBJ1-2; 8 nucleotides line up with TRBD1. The CDR3 has 15 residues. CDR1 is LNHDA and CDR2 is SQIVND in the germline V gene (reference sequence). The ends lost 9 bases at V and 1 base at J; junction bases unmatched: 10. The CDR3 region is CASTRTGNINYGYTF. The CDR3 coding sequence is TGTGCCAGCACCCGGACAGGGAACATTAACTATGGCTACACCTTC.

V is TRBV2 and J is TRBJ2-2, with 11 bases fitting TRBD1. Looked up from germline, CDR1 is SNHLY and CDR2 is FYNNEI. This CDR3 region has 15 residues. J was trimmed by 7 bases and V by 7 bases; bases with no gene match: 8. The CDR3: CASIQDRGRIGELFF. CDR3 nucleotides: TGTGCCAGCATCCAGGACAGGGGGCGTATCGGGGAGCTGTTTTTT. Based on the CDR3 plus reference TRBV2 and TRBJ2-2, the full variable domain is EPEVTQTPSHQVTQMGQEVILRCVPISNHLYFYWYRQILGQKVEFLVSFYNNEISEKSEIFDDQFSVERPDGSNFTLKIRSTKLEDSAMYFCASIQDRGRIGELFFGEGSRLTVL.

V usage is TRBV2 and J usage is TRBJ2-3, with D unclear. Germline V gives CDR1 SNHLY, CDR2 FYNNEI. This CDR3 has 14 amino acids. The germline V and J ends were trimmed by 5 bases and 5 bases, with 14 bases remaining between them. The DNA of the CDR3 is TGTGCCAGCAGTCCCAACACCTCAGGAGATACGCAGTATTTT. It encodes CASSPNTSGDTQYF.